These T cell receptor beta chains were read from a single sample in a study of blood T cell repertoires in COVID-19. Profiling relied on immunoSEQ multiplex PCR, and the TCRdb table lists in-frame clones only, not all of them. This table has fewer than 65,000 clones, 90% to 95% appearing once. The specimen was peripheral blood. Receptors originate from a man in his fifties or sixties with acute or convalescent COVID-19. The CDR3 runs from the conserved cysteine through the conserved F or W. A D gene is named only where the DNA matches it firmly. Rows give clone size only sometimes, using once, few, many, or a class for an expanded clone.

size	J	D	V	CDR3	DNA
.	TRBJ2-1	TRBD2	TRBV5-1	CASSLAGLAGPNEQFF	TGCGCCAGCAGCTTGGCCGGTCTAGCGGGACCCAATGAGCAGTTCTTC
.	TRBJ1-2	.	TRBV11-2	CASSLGGSYTF	TGTGCCAGCAGCTTGGGGGGGAGCTACACCTTC
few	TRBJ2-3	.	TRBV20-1	CSASFELPQYF	TGCAGTGCTAGTTTCGAACTTCCGCAGTATTTT
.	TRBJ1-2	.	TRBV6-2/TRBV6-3	CASSDPLAGGYGYTF	TGTGCCAGCAGCGACCCTCTTGCGGGCGGCTATGGCTACACCTTC
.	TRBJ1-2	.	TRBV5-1	CASSPRQDSYGYTF	TGCGCCAGCAGCCCGCGACAGGATAGCTATGGCTACACCTTC
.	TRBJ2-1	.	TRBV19	CASSTSSYNEQFF	TGTGCCAGTAGTACGAGCTCCTACAATGAGCAGTTCTTC
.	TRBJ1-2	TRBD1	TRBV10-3	CAISLDRVANYGYTF	TGTGCCATCAGCCTAGACAGGGTAGCTAACTATGGCTACACCTTC
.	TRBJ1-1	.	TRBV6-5	CASSSGTEAFF	TGTGCCAGCAGTTCGGGTACTGAAGCTTTCTTT
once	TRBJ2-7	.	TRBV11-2	CASSRQGQYEQYF	TGTGCCAGCAGCCGGCAGGGACAATACGAGCAGTACTTC
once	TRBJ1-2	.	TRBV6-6	CASSDPQNYGYTF	TGTGCCAGCAGTGATCCCCAGAACTATGGCTACACCTTC
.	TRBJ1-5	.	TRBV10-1	CANHGVPRNQPQHF	TGCGCCAACCACGGGGTTCCGCGCAATCAGCCCCAGCATTTT